This is a list of T cell receptor beta chains from one sample in a study of cytomegalovirus exposure and HLA in healthy donors. Assay used: immunoSEQ multiplex PCR; TCRdb lists only in-frame clones, some missing. Seen here are some 110,000 clones, 86% observed once, and the top ten hold 4.9%. The specimen sequenced was PBMCs. These receptors all come from a man in his late teens or twenties in good health and CMV-seronegative. Each CDR3 is given with its conserved first and last residue. Expanded clones get a size class; other rows say once, few or many, or leave the size out.

>-|TRBV13|TRBJ2-5
CASSQGSAKETQYF
>-|TRBV27|TRBJ2-3
CASSFRGELVRAHTDTQYF
>-|TRBV7-2|TRBJ2-1
CASSPKVGWRDDYNEQFF
>-|TRBV15|TRBJ1-4
CATSGDRDRVGAGDEKLFF
>-|TRBV29-1|TRBJ1-2
CSVEDLGAEGIYGYTF
>-|TRBV30|TRBJ2-7
CAWNQGSYEQYF
>few|TRBV5-4|TRBJ2-1
CASSHYSDYLEQFF
>-|TRBV18|TRBJ1-1
CASSLGTGNTEAFF
>-|TRBV11-2|TRBJ2-5
CASSSRDSPGETQYF
>few|TRBV5-1|TRBJ2-7
CASSLDLGAYEQYF
>few|TRBV6-1|TRBJ2-7
CAAEGLSSYEQYF
>-|TRBV1|TRBJ1-2
CTSTPRAGRANYGYTF
>once|TRBV19|TRBJ2-7
CASSILGGGAYEQYF
>-|TRBV14|TRBJ1-3
CASSLLGNTIYF
>-|TRBV7-9|TRBJ1-4
CASTRTATNEKLFF
>-|TRBV20-1|TRBJ1-2
CSAAIEGGYTF
>-|TRBV2|TRBJ1-3
CASSRTDSGNTIYF
>-|TRBV30|TRBJ1-1
CAWSRKSGGWTEAFF
>-|TRBV5-5|TRBJ2-5
CASSSLADLKETQYF
>-|TRBV19|TRBJ1-5
CASRTGLGNQPQHF
>-|TRBV9|TRBJ1-2
CASSSGQHYGYTF
>few|TRBV25-1|TRBJ1-2
CASSALSGAGYTF
>-|TRBV5-1|TRBJ2-3
CASSEAGTGGTDTQYF
>-|TRBV7-6|TRBJ2-7
CASSLLGDYEQYF
>-|TRBV5-1|TRBJ1-4
CASSPTGGGRTGEKLFF
>once|TRBV6-1|TRBJ1-3
CASSEADRGHSGNTIYF
>-|TRBV5-6|TRBJ2-2
CASSSTGALTGELFF
>-|TRBV27|TRBJ2-2
CASSPGLAVNTGELFF
>-|TRBV5-6|TRBJ1-2
CASSERGAANYGYTF
>-|TRBV11-2|TRBJ2-2
CASSRGDRVSTGELFF
>once|TRBV14|TRBJ2-3
CASSQAGLAGLLPTDTQYF
>-|TRBV6-1|TRBJ2-1
CASSSDRVNEQFF